One and the same sample provided the 20 T cell receptor beta chains below, sequenced in a study of cytomegalovirus exposure and HLA in healthy donors. PCR involved 60 Vbeta and 13 Jbeta primers. Only in-frame clones appear in the TCRdb table, and some are missing; sequencing was by immunoSEQ multiplex PCR. The top ten hold 5.4% of the sample, which has approximately 110,000 clones, just under 70% seen once. Sequenced material: PBMCs. The receptors derive from a woman in her 70s in good health and CMV-seropositive.

This sequence joins TRBV18 and TRBJ2-2; tentatively, D is TRBD2 (6 bases). With 1 base removed from V and 0 bases from J, the gap between germline ends came to 21 bases. This CDR3 contains 20 residues. Germline V gene sequence: CDR1 KGHSH, CDR2 LQKENI. The CDR3 nucleotides read TGTGCCAGCTCACCACTCCCCCCCGTCGTGGGGGGACCGAACACCGGGGAGCTGTTTTTT. Its translation is CASSPLPPVVGGPNTGELFF.

The chain recombines TRBV5-1 with TRBJ1-6; D is possibly TRBD1 (6 bases). Germline values: CDR1 SGHRS, CDR2 YFSETQ. The CDR3 covers 15 residues. Trimming removed 0 bases from V and 9 bases from J, with 13 bases in between. CDR3: CASSLGGLSSSPLHF. The CDR3 bases are TGCGCCAGCAGCTTGGGGGGGCTGAGCAGTTCACCCCTCCACTTT.

This clone was observed many times. The chain links TRBV12-5 to TRBJ1-5; TRBD1 agrees at 8 bases. The junction had 7 bases not matched to a gene; V was cut back by 3 bases and J by 6 bases. The CDR3 spans 15 residues. Germline V gene lookup returns CDR1 LGHNT and CDR2 FRNRAP. The CDR3 bases are TGTGCTAGTGGTTTCGGGGCGACAGGGGCTCAGCCCCAGCATTTT. Protein sequence: CASGFGATGAQPQHF.

CDR3 loop: CASSLQDETQYF. Written as DNA, the CDR3 is TGTGCCAGCTCCCTACAGGATGAGACCCAGTACTTC. The chain carries TRBV18 and TRBJ2-5; D perhaps matches TRBD1 (5 bases). The CDR3 consists of 12 residues. Germline CDR1 and CDR2: KGHSH and LQKENI. Trimming pared 6 bases from V and 5 bases from J, leaving 10 bases between.

This clone was observed a single time. In nucleotides, the CDR3 is TGCGCCAGCAGCCAAGATCCGGACAGACTCTACGAGCAGTACTTC. Its translation is CASSQDPDRLYEQYF. The rearrangement links TRBV4-3 to TRBJ2-7, with D possibly TRBD1 on 6 matching bases. This CDR3 is 15 amino acids long. Germline V gene lookup returns CDR1 LGHNA and CDR2 YSLEER. V was clipped by 0 bases and J by 3 bases, with 12 bases between them.

The chain recombines TRBV7-2 with TRBJ1-4; D is undetermined. In germline, CDR1 is SGHTA, CDR2 FQGNSA. This CDR3 region has 15 residues. V was shortened by 1 base and J by 7 bases, with 13 bases between the two germline ends. This CDR3 is CASSLGRQPGEKLFF. The CDR3 DNA reads TGTGCCAGCAGCTTAGGGAGGCAACCGGGTGAAAAACTGTTTTTT.

In its sample, this clone was seen a few times. The genes are TRBV15 and TRBJ1-2, with D unclear. Germline V gene sequence: CDR1 LNHNV, CDR2 YYDKDF (reference sequence). Trimming took 8 bases from V and 14 from J, leaving 21 bases between them. CDR3 length: 12 residues. CDR3 bases: TGTGCCACCCGGGATGGTGCATACGCAGTGACCTTC. This codes for CATRDGAYAVTF. Looking up the rest from reference TRBV15 and TRBJ1-2 gives the full variable domain: DAMVIQNPRYQVTQFGKPVTLSCSQTLNHNVMYWYQQKSSQAPKLLFHYYDKDFNNEADTPDNFQSRRPNTSFCFLDIRSPGLGDTAMYLCATRDGAYAVTFGSGTRLTVV.

The rearrangement joins TRBV20-1 to TRBJ2-7; D ambiguous. V lost 0 bases to trimming and J lost 6 bases, with 6 bases between them. Looked up from germline, CDR1 is DFQATT and CDR2 is SNEGSKA (reference sequence). The CDR3 has 11 amino acids. Here the CDR3 reads CSARDQVEQYF. CDR3 DNA sequence: TGCAGTGCTAGAGATCAGGTCGAGCAGTACTTC.

This sequence joins TRBV7-6 and TRBJ2-7, with 7 bases matching TRBD1. Germline CDR1 and CDR2: SGHVS and FNYEAQ. The trim removed 5 bases at V and 1 base at J, leaving 8 bases unmatched. The CDR3 sequence is 15 residues long. CDR3 region: CASSEGTARSYEQYF. The CDR3 DNA is TGTGCCAGCAGCGAAGGGACAGCTCGGTCCTACGAGCAGTACTTC. The full variable domain, in which reference TRBV7-6 and TRBJ2-7 provide the parts outside the CDR3, is GAGVSQSPRYKVTKRGQDVALRCDPISGHVSLYWYRQALGQGPEFLTYFNYEAQQDKSGLPNDRFSAERPEGSISTLTIQRTEQRDSAMYRCASSEGTARSYEQYFGPGTRLTVT.

The chain joins TRBV30 to TRBJ2-2; possible D gene TRBD1, 6 bases. Germline V gene data show CDR1 as GTSNPN and CDR2 as SVGIG (reference sequence). V dropped 1 base and J dropped 4 bases, with 7 bases sitting between them. The CDR3 loop spans 13 amino acids. The CDR3 here is CAWSEGGTGELFF. The CDR3 nucleotides read TGTGCCTGGAGTGAAGGGGGCACCGGGGAGCTGTTTTTT.

CDR3 amino acids: CASSQVGLDAQYF. In DNA, the CDR3 is TGCGCCAGCAGCCAAGTGGGACTAGACGCCCAGTATTTT. The chain joins TRBV4-1 to TRBJ2-3; 8 nucleotides line up with TRBD2. Per the germline V gene, CDR1 is MGHRA and CDR2 is YSYEKL. The CDR3 loop spans 13 amino acids. The trim removed 1 base at V and 12 bases at J, leaving 6 bases unmatched.

The chain links TRBV2 to TRBJ2-7, with TRBD2 as a possible D gene (6 bases). The V end lost 2 bases, the J end lost 3 bases, and 11 bases lay between the germline ends. This CDR3 contains 14 residues. Germline V lookup: CDR1 SNHLY, CDR2 FYNNEI. CDR3 DNA: TGTGCCAGCAGTGAACGTGGAGGGGACTACGAGCAGTACTTC. Its protein product is CASSERGGDYEQYF.

V is TRBV12-5 and J is TRBJ1-5, with D possibly being TRBD1 (5 bases). Trimming shortened V by 2 bases and J by 4 bases, and 9 bases separated the two germline ends. This CDR3 comprises 14 residues. CDR1 and CDR2 from the germline V gene are LGHNT and FRNRAP. In nucleotides, the CDR3 is TGTGCTAGTGGTTTGCAGGGCTTGAATCAGCCCCAGCATTTT. Its protein product is CASGLQGLNQPQHF.

The chain employs TRBV5-4 and TRBJ1-1; D unresolved. The CDR3 extends over 14 amino acids. Per the germline V gene, CDR1 is SGHNT and CDR2 is YYREEE (reference sequence). V was shortened by 4 bases and J by 4 bases, with 14 bases between the two germline ends. Here the CDR3 reads CASSVDMSGTEAFF. In DNA, the CDR3 is TGTGCCAGCAGCGTCGACATGTCAGGCACTGAAGCTTTCTTT.

The chain links TRBV19 to TRBJ1-1; TRBD1 might be the D (6 bases). CDR3 length: 14 amino acids. The germline V and J ends were trimmed by 6 bases and 0 bases, with 11 bases remaining between them. Germline loops: CDR1 LNHDA, CDR2 SQIVND (reference sequence). CDR3 loop: CASRSGHLNTEAFF. The CDR3 DNA is TGTGCCAGTAGATCGGGACACTTGAACACTGAAGCTTTCTTT.

About this clone itself: Just one base apart from a much larger clone, this may be a read error. The rearrangement joins TRBV7-2 to TRBJ1-1; a weak D match, TRBD1 (6 bases). Looked up from germline, CDR1 is SGHTA and CDR2 is FQGNSA. CDR3 length equals 14 residues. The CDR3 region is CASSFQGLNTETFF. CDR3 coding DNA: TGTGCCAGCAGCTTTCAGGGGTTGAACACTGAAACTTTCTTT.

The J gene is TRBJ2-1, the V gene TRBV2; D possibly corresponds to TRBD2 (6 bases). The CDR3 runs to 15 residues. V lost 5 bases, J lost 6 bases, and 17 bases lay in between. Germline assignment: CDR1 SNHLY and CDR2 FYNNEI. CDR3 sequence (DNA): TGTGCCAGCAGTCTTAGCGGCCCGCCGCTCAATGAGCAGTTCTTC. It specifies CASSLSGPPLNEQFF.

The chain employs TRBV18 and TRBJ1-2; D possibly corresponds to TRBD1 (5 bases). Per germline, CDR1 KGHSH and CDR2 LQKENI. The CDR3 spans 15 residues. V lost 0 bases, J lost 6 bases, and 14 bases lay in between. This CDR3 reads CASSPPQGIYHGYTF. In DNA form, the CDR3 reads TGTGCCAGCTCACCACCTCAGGGCATTTACCATGGCTACACCTTC.

The gene calls are TRBV29-1 and TRBJ1-2; D gene ambiguous. Trimming removed 1 base at V and 6 bases at J, with 6 bases between. CDR3 length equals 11 residues. Germline values: CDR1 SQVTM, CDR2 ANQGSEA. The chain's CDR3 is CSVEGAHGYTF. CDR3 bases: TGCAGCGTTGAAGGGGCGCATGGCTACACCTTC.

The chain couples TRBV6-5 to TRBJ2-7, with D possibly TRBD2 on 6 matching bases. The CDR3 runs to 15 residues. The germline V gene encodes CDR1 MNHEY and CDR2 SVGAGI. V gave up 4 bases and J gave up 1 base, with 14 bases separating them. The CDR3 coding sequence is TGTGCCAGCAGTTCGTCTAGCGTCGGTTCCTACGAGCAGTACTTC. Amino acids: CASSSSSVGSYEQYF.